Shown below are 24 T cell receptor beta chains from a single sample sequenced in a study of T cell responses to AZD1222 COVID-19 vaccine. Sequencing used immunoSEQ multiplex PCR; TCRdb keeps in-frame clones, though not all of them. The repertoire holds more than 150,000 clones, with approximately 90% as singletons. The sequencing used peripheral blood, collected on day 0 of AZD1222 vaccination. Receptor source: an adult in good health.

V gene TRBV7-2 combines with J gene TRBJ1-3, with a weak D call TRBD1 (5 bases). The V and J ends lost 2 bases and 7 bases respectively, with 6 bases between them. The CDR3 covers 12 residues. CDR1 is SGHTA, CDR2 FQGNSA, per germline. In nucleotides, the CDR3 is TGTGCCAGCAGCTTACAGGGCAACACCATATATTTT. As protein: CASSLQGNTIYF.

This clone was recorded once. The chain combines TRBV6-2 or TRBV6-3 with TRBJ1-5; no reliable D call. The CDR3 consists of 12 residues. Germline V gene sequence: CDR1 MNHEY, CDR2 SVGEGT. V lost 2 bases and J 9 bases, leaving 8 bases between the germline ends. DNA of the CDR3: TGTGCCAGCAGTTACGTCATTGGGCCCCAGCATTTT. It encodes CASSYVIGPQHF.

This chain links TRBV2 with TRBJ2-5; D may correspond to TRBD1 or TRBD2 (6 bases each). The CDR3 is 17 amino acids. CDR1 is SNHLY and CDR2 is FYNNEI in the germline V gene. The ends were cut back, 6 bases at V and 2 bases at J, with 22 bases in the middle. This CDR3 is CASRPGTGGPLQETQYF. CDR3 coding DNA: TGTGCCAGCAGACCTGGGACTGGGGGCCCCCTTCAAGAGACCCAGTACTTC.

In the case of this clone: The sample contains more than one DNA sequence encoding this CDR3. CDR3 in amino acids: CASRGTSYNTGELFF. In nucleotides, the CDR3 is TGTGCCAGCAGGGGGACTAGTTATAACACCGGGGAGCTGTTTTTT. The chain is built from TRBV2 and TRBJ2-2, with TRBD2 identical over 8 bases. The CDR3 consists of 15 residues. V shed 6 bases and J 2 bases; nucleotides not matched to a gene: 5. Germline V gene lookup returns CDR1 SNHLY and CDR2 FYNNEI.

The chain is built from TRBV19 and TRBJ2-1; 11 nucleotides align to TRBD2. J was trimmed by 6 bases and V by 4 bases; bases with no gene match: 5. Germline V lookup: CDR1 LNHDA, CDR2 SQIVND (reference sequence). CDR3 size: 15 residues. The chain's CDR3 is CASSRSSGRPNEQFF. The CDR3 DNA sequence: TGTGCCAGTAGTAGATCTAGCGGGAGGCCCAATGAGCAGTTCTTC. Drawing the rest from reference TRBV19 and TRBJ2-1, the complete variable domain is DGGITQSPKYLFRKEGQNVTLSCEQNLNHDAMYWYRQDPGQGLRLIYYSQIVNDFQKGDIAEGYSVSREKKESFPLTVTSAQKNPTAFYLCASSRSSGRPNEQFFGPGTRLTVL.

This clone appeared once. This chain joins TRBV19 and TRBJ2-5; possibly TRBD1 for D (6 bases). V was trimmed by 10 bases and J by 2 bases, leaving 11 bases between them. The germline V gene has CDR1 LNHDA and CDR2 SQIVND (reference sequence). The CDR3 extends over 12 amino acids. This CDR3 reads CANTTGQETQYF. CDR3 nucleotide sequence: TGTGCCAATACAACAGGGCAAGAGACCCAGTACTTC.

This clone came up a few times. J is TRBJ2-4 and V is TRBV5-4; the D gene could be TRBD1 or TRBD2 (5 bases each). The CDR3 loop spans 14 amino acids. Germline assignment: CDR1 SGHNT and CDR2 YYREEE (reference sequence). Trimming took 2 bases from V and 3 from J, leaving 9 bases between them. The CDR3 nucleotides read TGTGCCAGCAGCTTAGGGACCCTCAAAAACATTCAGTACTTC. Translating gives CASSLGTLKNIQYF.

The chain employs TRBV28 and TRBJ2-1; TRBD2 aligns across 12 bases. J was trimmed by 2 bases and V by 5 bases; bases with no gene match: 7. The CDR3 spans 17 residues. From germline, CDR1 is MDHEN and CDR2 SYDVKM. Written as DNA, the CDR3 is TGTGCCAGCAGTCCGACTAGCGGGGGCAGGACCTACAATGAGCAGTTCTTC. Residues: CASSPTSGGRTYNEQFF.

The chain uses TRBV28 and TRBJ1-2; D is possibly TRBD1 (5 bases). This CDR3 has 12 residues. V dropped 3 bases and J dropped 6 bases, with 8 bases sitting between them. Germline values: CDR1 MDHEN, CDR2 SYDVKM. CDR3 amino acids: CASSLAGHGYTF. The CDR3 DNA is TGTGCCAGCAGTTTGGCAGGGCATGGCTACACCTTC.

V gene TRBV5-1 combines with J gene TRBJ1-2; 9 bases fit TRBD1. The germline V gene has CDR1 SGHRS and CDR2 YFSETQ. V lost 3 bases and J lost 2; bases outside the gene matches: 2. The CDR3 has 14 amino acids. The CDR3 sequence: CASSWDRVNYGYTF. The CDR3 nucleotides are TGCGCCAGCAGCTGGGACAGGGTAAACTATGGCTACACCTTC.

V is TRBV10-3 and J is TRBJ2-5, with 8 bases that match TRBD2. The V gene end was trimmed by 0 bases and the J gene end by 2 bases; junction bases not matched to a gene: 5. Germline V gene sequence: CDR1 ENHRY, CDR2 SYGVKD. This CDR3 spans 16 amino acids. The CDR3 is CAISESSGSGQETQYF. CDR3 bases: TGTGCCATCAGTGAGTCGAGCGGGAGCGGGCAAGAGACCCAGTACTTC.

The genes are TRBV7-9 and TRBJ2-7; TRBD1 agrees at 9 bases. Germline V CDR1 and CDR2: SEHNR, FQNEAQ (reference sequence). Trimming cost V 0 bases and J 4 bases; bases outside gene matches: 7. This CDR3 region has 16 residues. CDR3 in DNA: TGTGCCAGCAGCTTAGCGACGGGACAGGGAGGGTACGAGCAGTACTTC. Translating gives CASSLATGQGGYEQYF.

The chain combines TRBV7-2 with TRBJ2-5; D gene unclear. The CDR3 runs 13 residues. The V gene lost 2 bases and the J gene lost 5 bases, with 9 bases spanning the gap. In germline, CDR1 is SGHTA, CDR2 FQGNSA. The CDR3 spells CASSLNTGETQYF. CDR3 in DNA: TGTGCCAGCAGCTTAAACACGGGCGAGACCCAGTACTTC.

The V gene is TRBV5-1, the J gene TRBJ1-3; no definite D call. The CDR3 covers 15 residues. V shed 0 bases and J shed 4 bases, with 11 bases lying between them. Germline V gives CDR1 SGHRS, CDR2 YFSETQ. The DNA for the CDR3 is TGCGCCAGCAGCTTGGATGGGGAAGGAGGAAACACCATATATTTT. Translation: CASSLDGEGGNTIYF.

This sequence joins TRBV7-6 and TRBJ2-5; TRBD1 is a possible D gene (7 bases). This CDR3 is built from 15 residues. Germline V lookup: CDR1 SGHVS, CDR2 FNYEAQ. With 4 bases removed from V and 4 bases from J, the gap between germline ends came to 16 bases. CDR3 coding DNA: TGTGCCAGCAGCTCAGGGGGGACAGCGCGAGAGACCCAGTACTTC. This translates into CASSSGGTARETQYF.

The V gene is TRBV20-1, the J gene TRBJ2-7; weak D call: TRBD1 (6 bases). The germline V gene encodes CDR1 DFQATT and CDR2 SNEGSKA (reference sequence). The CDR3 loop spans 12 amino acids. Trimming took 4 bases from V and 2 from J, leaving 9 bases between them. Here the CDR3 reads CSANDRPYEQYF. The DNA of the CDR3 is TGCAGTGCTAATGACAGGCCCTACGAGCAGTACTTC.

This rearrangement joins TRBV10-3 to TRBJ2-6; 7 nucleotides line up with TRBD2. This CDR3 contains 16 residues. The germline CDR1 and CDR2 sequences are ENHRY and SYGVKD. Losses at the gene ends were 0 bases for V and 6 bases for J; bases not matched to a gene: 5. The CDR3 reads CAISESGRGAANVLTF. The CDR3 DNA reads TGTGCCATCAGTGAGTCGGGGAGGGGAGCGGCCAACGTCCTGACTTTC.

This clone has just one count. In DNA form, the CDR3 reads TGTGCCAGCAGTCACCGGACTAGCGGGACACTAGACGAGCAGTACTTC. Protein product: CASSHRTSGTLDEQYF. The V and J genes are TRBV7-9 and TRBJ2-7, with TRBD2 matching over 12 bases. CDR1 is SEHNR, CDR2 FQNEAQ, per germline (reference sequence). The J segment lost 5 bases and the V segment lost 6 bases, leaving 11 bases of the junction unmatched. CDR3 length: 16 residues.

This chain uses TRBV7-9 with TRBJ1-2; D call uncertain. This CDR3 has 15 residues. Germline assignment: CDR1 SEHNR and CDR2 FQNEAQ (reference sequence). Trimming removed 5 bases at V and 4 bases at J, with 17 bases between. CDR3 DNA sequence: TGTGCCAGCAGCCCACTCCGGGAGCCGGGCTATGGCTACACCTTC. Translation: CASSPLREPGYGYTF.

The CDR3 spells CASSLDGQGSGYTF. The DNA for the CDR3 is TGCGCCAGCAGCTTAGACGGACAGGGGAGCGGCTACACCTTC. The rearrangement uses TRBV5-1 and TRBJ1-2; 9 nucleotides match TRBD1. The germline gives CDR1 SGHRS, CDR2 YFSETQ. There are 14 residues in the CDR3. V lost 2 bases, J lost 8 bases, and 7 bases stayed unmatched.

The count of this clone is one. The V and J genes are TRBV29-1 and TRBJ2-7; D is unclear. CDR3 size: 11 residues. Germline assignment: CDR1 SQVTM and CDR2 ANQGSEA. The CDR3 DNA sequence: TGCAGTGCAGGAGATCGGTCCGAGCAGTACTTC. Translation gives CSAGDRSEQYF.

The chain couples TRBV7-3 to TRBJ2-6; TRBD1 agrees at 9 bases. The CDR3 runs to 18 residues. Germline V gene data show CDR1 as SGHTA and CDR2 as FQGTGA. V gave up 0 bases and J gave up 3 bases; unmatched junction bases: 6. CDR3 sequence: CASSLTGTGGGGANVLTF. The CDR3, as DNA: TGTGCCAGCAGCTTAACAGGCACAGGGGGCGGTGGGGCCAACGTCCTGACTTTC.

This sequence joins TRBV7-9 and TRBJ1-2; D gene ambiguous. V was pared by 11 bases and J by 4 bases, with 23 bases between. CDR3 length equals 15 residues. CDR1 SEHNR and CDR2 FQNEAQ come from the germline V gene (reference sequence). This chain's CDR3 is CAGGEAAAFSYGYTF. CDR3 coding DNA: TGTGCCGGCGGGGAGGCGGCAGCTTTCAGCTATGGCTACACCTTC.

The chain employs TRBV5-1 and TRBJ2-3; 7 bases map to TRBD1. The germline V gene has CDR1 SGHRS and CDR2 YFSETQ. There are 17 residues in the CDR3. Trimming cost V 4 bases and J 1 base; bases outside gene matches: 12. This chain's CDR3 is CASSPFKGADRTDTQYF. Here the CDR3 DNA reads TGCGCCAGCAGCCCCTTCAAGGGGGCGGACCGCACAGATACGCAGTATTTT.